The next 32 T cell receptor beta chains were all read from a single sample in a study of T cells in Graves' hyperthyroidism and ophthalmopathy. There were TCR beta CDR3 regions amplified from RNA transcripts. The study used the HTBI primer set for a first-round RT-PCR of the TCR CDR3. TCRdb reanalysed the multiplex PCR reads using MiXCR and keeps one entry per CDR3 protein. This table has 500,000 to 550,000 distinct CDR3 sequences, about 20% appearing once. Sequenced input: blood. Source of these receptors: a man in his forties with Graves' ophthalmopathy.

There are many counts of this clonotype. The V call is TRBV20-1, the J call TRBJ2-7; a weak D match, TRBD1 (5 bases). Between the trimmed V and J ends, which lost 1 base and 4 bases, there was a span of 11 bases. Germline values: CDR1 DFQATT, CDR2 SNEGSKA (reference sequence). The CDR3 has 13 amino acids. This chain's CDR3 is CSARGISGYEQYF. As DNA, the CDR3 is TGCAGTGCTAGAGGGATCTCAGGGTACGAGCAGTACTTC.

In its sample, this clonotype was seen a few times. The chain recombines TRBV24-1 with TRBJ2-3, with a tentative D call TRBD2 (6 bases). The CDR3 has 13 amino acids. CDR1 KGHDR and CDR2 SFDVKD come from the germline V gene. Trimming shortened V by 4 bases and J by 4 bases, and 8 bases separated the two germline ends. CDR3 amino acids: CATSDGRSDTQYF. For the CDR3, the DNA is TGTGCCACCAGTGACGGGAGATCAGATACGCAGTATTTT.

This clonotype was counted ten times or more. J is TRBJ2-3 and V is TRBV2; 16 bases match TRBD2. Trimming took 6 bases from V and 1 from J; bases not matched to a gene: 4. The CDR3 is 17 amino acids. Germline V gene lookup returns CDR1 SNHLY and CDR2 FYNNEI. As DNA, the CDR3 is TGTGCCAGCAGAGGGACTAGCGGGAGGGCCGGCACAGATACGCAGTATTTT. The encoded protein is CASRGTSGRAGTDTQYF.

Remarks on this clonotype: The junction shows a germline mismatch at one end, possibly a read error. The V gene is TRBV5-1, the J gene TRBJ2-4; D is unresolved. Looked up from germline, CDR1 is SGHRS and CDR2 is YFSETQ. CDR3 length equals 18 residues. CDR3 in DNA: TGTGCCAGCAGTATGACATCCTCCATCGGTCTAGCCAAAAACATTCAGTACTTC. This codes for CASSMTSSIGLAKNIQYF.

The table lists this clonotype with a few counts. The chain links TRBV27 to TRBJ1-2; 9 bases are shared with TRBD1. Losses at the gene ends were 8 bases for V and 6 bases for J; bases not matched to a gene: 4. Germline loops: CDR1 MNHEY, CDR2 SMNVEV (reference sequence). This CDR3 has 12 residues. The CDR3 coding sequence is TGTGCCAGCGGACAGGGGAGCCATGGCTACACCTTC. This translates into CASGQGSHGYTF.

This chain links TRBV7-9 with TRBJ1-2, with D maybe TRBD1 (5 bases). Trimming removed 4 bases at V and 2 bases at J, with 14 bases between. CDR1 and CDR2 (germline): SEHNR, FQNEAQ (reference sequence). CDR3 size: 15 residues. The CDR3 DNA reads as TGTGCCAGCAGCTCGACAGTTCCTGGGAACTATGGCTACACCTTC. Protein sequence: CASSSTVPGNYGYTF. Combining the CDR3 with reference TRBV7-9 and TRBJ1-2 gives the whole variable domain DTGVSQNPRHKITKRGQNVTFRCDPISEHNRLYWYRQTLGQGPEFLTYFQNEAQLEKSRLLSDRFSAERPKGSFSTLEIQRTEQGDSAMYLCASSSTVPGNYGYTFGSGTRLTVV.

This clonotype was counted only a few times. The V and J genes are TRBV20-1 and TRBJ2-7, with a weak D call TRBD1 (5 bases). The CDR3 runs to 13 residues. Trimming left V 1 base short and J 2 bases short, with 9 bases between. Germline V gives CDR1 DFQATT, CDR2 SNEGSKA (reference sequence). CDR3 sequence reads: CSARVGAAYEQYF. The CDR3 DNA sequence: TGCAGTGCTAGAGTAGGGGCCGCCTACGAGCAGTACTTC.

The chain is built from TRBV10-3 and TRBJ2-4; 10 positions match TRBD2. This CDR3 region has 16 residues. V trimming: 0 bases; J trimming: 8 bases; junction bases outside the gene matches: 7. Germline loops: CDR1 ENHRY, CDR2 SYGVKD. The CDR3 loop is CAISESASGGVDIQYF. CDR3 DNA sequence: TGTGCCATCAGTGAGTCGGCTAGCGGGGGAGTCGACATTCAGTACTTC.

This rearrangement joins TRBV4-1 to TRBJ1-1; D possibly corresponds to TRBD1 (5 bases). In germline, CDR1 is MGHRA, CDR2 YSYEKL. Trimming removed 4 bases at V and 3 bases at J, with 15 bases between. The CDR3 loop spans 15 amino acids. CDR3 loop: CASSRPGGTDTEAFF. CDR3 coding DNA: TGCGCCAGCAGCCGGCCGGGGGGAACGGACACTGAAGCTTTCTTT.

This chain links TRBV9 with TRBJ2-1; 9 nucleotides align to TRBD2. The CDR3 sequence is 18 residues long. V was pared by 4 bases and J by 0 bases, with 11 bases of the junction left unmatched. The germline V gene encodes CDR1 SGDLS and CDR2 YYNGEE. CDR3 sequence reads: CASSSSGEKISSYNEQFF. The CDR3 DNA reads TGTGCCAGCAGCTCTAGCGGGGAAAAGATTAGCTCCTACAATGAGCAGTTCTTC.

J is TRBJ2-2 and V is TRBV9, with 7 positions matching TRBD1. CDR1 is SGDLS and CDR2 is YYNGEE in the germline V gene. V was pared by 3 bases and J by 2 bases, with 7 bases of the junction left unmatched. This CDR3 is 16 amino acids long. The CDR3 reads CASSGSGQLNTGELFF. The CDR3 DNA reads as TGTGCCAGCAGCGGATCGGGACAGCTTAACACCGGGGAGCTGTTTTTT. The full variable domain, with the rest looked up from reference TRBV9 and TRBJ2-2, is DSGVTQTPKHLITATGQRVTLRCSPRSGDLSVYWYQQSLDQGLQFLIQYYNGEERAKGNILERFSAQQFPDLHSELNLSSLELGDSALYFCASSGSGQLNTGELFFGEGSRLTVL.

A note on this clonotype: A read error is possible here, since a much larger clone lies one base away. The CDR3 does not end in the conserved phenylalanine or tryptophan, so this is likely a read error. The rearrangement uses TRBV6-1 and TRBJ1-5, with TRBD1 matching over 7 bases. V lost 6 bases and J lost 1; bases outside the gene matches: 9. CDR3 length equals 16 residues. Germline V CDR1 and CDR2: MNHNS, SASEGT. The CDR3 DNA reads TGTGCCAGCAGCCCACCTCCGGGACAGAGCAATCAGCCCCAGCATTCT. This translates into CASSPPPGQSNQPQHS.

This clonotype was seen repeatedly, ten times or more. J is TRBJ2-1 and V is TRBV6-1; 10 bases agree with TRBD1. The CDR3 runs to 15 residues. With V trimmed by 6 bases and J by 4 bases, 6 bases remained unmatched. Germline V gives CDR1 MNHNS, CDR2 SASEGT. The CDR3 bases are TGTGCCAGCAGACCTCCGGGACAGGGGTACAATGAGCAGTTCTTC. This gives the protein CASRPPGQGYNEQFF.

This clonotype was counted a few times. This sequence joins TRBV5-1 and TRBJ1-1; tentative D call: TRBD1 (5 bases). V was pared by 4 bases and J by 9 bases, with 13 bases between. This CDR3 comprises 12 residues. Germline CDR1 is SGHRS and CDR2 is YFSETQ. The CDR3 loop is CASSGWRGQAFF. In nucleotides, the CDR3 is TGCGCCAGCAGCGGTTGGAGGGGCCAAGCTTTCTTT. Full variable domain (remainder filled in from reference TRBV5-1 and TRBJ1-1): KAGVTQTPRYLIKTRGQQVTLSCSPISGHRSVSWYQQTPGQGLQFLFEYFSETQRNKGNFPGRFSGRQFSNSRSEMNVSTLELGDSALYLCASSGWRGQAFFGQGTRLTVV.

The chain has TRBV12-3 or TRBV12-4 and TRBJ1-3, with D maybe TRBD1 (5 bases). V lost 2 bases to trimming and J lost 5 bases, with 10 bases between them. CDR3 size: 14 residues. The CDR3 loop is CASSLRRGRNTIYF. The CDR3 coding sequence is TGTGCCAGCAGTTTAAGGAGGGGACGAAACACCATATATTTT.

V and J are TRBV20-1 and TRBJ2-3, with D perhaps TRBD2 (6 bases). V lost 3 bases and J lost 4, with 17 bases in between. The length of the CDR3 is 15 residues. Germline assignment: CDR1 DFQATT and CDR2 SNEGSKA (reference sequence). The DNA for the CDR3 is TGCAGTGCTAGGCAGCGGGCCCTAGGGGCAGATACGCAGTATTTT. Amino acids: CSARQRALGADTQYF.

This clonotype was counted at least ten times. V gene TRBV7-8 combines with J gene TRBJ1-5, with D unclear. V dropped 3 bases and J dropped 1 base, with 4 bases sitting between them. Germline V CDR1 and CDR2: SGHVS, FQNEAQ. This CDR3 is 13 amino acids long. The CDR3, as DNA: TGTGCCAGCAGCTTCCAGAGCAATCAGCCCCAGCATTTT. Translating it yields CASSFQSNQPQHF. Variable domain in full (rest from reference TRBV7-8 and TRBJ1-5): GAGVSQSPRYKVAKRGQDVALRCDPISGHVSLFWYQQALGQGPEFLTYFQNEAQLDKSGLPSDRFFAERPEGSVSTLKIQRTQQEDSAVYLCASSFQSNQPQHFGDGTRLSIL.

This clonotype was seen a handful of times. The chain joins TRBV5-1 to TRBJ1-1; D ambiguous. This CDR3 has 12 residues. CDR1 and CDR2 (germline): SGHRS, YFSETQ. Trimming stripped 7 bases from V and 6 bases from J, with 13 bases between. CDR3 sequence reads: CASRKSFAEAFF. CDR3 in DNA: TGCGCCAGCCGAAAATCTTTCGCTGAAGCTTTCTTT.

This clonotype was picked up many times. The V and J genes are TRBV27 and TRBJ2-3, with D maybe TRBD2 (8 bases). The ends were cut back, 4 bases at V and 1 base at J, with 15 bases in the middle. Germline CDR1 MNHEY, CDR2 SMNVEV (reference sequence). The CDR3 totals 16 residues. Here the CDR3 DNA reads TGTGCCAGCAGTTACCGGGGGGGGACAGGCACAGATACGCAGTATTTT. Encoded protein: CASSYRGGTGTDTQYF.

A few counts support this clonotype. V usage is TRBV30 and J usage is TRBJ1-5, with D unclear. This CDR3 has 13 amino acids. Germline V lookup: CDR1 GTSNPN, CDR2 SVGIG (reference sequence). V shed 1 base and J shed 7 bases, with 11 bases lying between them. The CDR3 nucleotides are TGTGCCTGGAGTGGAGGTGCCGGACAGCCCCAGCATTTT. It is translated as CAWSGGAGQPQHF.

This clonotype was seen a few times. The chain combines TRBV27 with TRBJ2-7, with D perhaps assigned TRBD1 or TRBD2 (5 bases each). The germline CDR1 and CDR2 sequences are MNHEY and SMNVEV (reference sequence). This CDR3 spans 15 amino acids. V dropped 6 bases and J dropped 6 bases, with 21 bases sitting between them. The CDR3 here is CASRAGGQGLSEQYF. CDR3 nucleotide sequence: TGTGCCAGCAGGGCTGGAGGCCAGGGTCTATCCGAGCAGTACTTC.

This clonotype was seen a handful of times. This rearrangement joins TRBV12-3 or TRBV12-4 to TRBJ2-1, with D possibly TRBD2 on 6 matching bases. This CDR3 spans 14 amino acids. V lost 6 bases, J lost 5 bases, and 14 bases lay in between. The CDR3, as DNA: TGTGCCAGCAGCCCCTGGGGGGTGCACAATGAGCAGTTCTTC. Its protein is CASSPWGVHNEQFF.

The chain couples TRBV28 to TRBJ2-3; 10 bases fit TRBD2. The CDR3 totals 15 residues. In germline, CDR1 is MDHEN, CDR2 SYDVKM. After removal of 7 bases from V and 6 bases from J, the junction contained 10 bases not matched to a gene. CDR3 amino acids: CASMGRPSGSDTQYF. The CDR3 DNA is TGTGCCAGCATGGGTCGGCCTAGCGGGAGTGATACGCAGTATTTT. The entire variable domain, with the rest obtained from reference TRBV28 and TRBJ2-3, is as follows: DVKVTQSSRYLVKRTGEKVFLECVQDMDHENMFWYRQDPGLGLRLIYFSYDVKMKEKGDIPEGYSVSREKKERFSLILESASTNQTSMYLCASMGRPSGSDTQYFGPGTRLTVL.

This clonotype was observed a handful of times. CDR3 loop: CASSEEIVVGDNGYTF. The CDR3 DNA reads TGTGCCAGCAGTGAGGAGATTGTGGTAGGGGACAATGGCTACACCTTC. The rearrangement links TRBV2 to TRBJ1-2; D is perhaps TRBD1 (6 bases). The CDR3 is 16 residues long. V was trimmed by 3 bases and J by 6 bases, leaving 20 bases between them. CDR1 SNHLY and CDR2 FYNNEI come from the germline V gene.

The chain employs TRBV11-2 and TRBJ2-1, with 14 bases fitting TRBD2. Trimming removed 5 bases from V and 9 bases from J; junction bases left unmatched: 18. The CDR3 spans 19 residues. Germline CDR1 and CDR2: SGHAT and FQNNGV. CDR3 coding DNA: TGTGCCAGCAGCATGATTACGCTCTCCGGGACTAGCGGGAGTGGTGAGCAGTTCTTC. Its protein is CASSMITLSGTSGSGEQFF.

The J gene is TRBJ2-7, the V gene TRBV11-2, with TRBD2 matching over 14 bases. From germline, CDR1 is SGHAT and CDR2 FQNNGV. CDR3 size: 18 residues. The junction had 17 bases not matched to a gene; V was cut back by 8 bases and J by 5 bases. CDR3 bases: TGTGCCAGCGGATACCCCCCTACCGGGACTAGCGGGAGCAACGAGCAGTACTTC. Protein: CASGYPPTGTSGSNEQYF. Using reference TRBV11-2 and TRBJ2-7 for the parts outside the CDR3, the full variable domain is EAGVAQSPRYKIIEKRQSVAFWCNPISGHATLYWYQQILGQGPKLLIQFQNNGVVDDSQLPKDRFSAERLKGVDSTLKIQPAKLEDSAVYLCASGYPPTGTSGSNEQYFGPGTRLTVT.

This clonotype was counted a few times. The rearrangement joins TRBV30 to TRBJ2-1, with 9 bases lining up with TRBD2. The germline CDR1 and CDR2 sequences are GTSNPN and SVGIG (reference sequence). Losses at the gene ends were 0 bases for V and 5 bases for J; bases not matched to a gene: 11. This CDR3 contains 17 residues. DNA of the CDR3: TGTGCCTGGAGTGTAAGATGGATTAGCGGGAGAGACAATGAGCAGTTCTTC. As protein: CAWSVRWISGRDNEQFF.

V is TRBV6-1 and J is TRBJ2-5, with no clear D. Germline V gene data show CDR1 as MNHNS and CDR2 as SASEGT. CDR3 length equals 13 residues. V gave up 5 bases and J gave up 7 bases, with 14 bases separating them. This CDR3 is CASSRTSPGTQYF. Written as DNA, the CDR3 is TGTGCCAGCAGTCGGACCTCGCCGGGGACCCAGTACTTC.

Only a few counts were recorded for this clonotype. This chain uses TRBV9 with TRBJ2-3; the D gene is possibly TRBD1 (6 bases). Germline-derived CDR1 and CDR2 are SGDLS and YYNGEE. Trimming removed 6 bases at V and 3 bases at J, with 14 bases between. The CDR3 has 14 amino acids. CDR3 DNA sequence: TGTGCCAGCAATAAGGGGGTAGTTACAGATACGCAGTATTTT. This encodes CASNKGVVTDTQYF.

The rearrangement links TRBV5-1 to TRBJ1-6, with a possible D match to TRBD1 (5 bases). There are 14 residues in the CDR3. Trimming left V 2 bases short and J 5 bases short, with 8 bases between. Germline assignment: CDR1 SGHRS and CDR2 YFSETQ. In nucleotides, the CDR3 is TGCGCCAGCAGCTTTCCGGACAATAATTCACCCCTCCACTTT. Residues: CASSFPDNNSPLHF. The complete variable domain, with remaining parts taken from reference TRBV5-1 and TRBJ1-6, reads KAGVTQTPRYLIKTRGQQVTLSCSPISGHRSVSWYQQTPGQGLQFLFEYFSETQRNKGNFPGRFSGRQFSNSRSEMNVSTLELGDSALYLCASSFPDNNSPLHFGNGTRLTVT.

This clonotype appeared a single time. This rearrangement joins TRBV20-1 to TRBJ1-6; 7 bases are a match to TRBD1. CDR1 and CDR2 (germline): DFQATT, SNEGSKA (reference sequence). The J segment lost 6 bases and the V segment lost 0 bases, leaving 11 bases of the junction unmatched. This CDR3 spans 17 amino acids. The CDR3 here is CSARDWDSPSINSPLHF. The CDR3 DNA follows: TGCAGTGCTAGAGATTGGGACAGCCCTAGCATTAATTCACCCCTCCACTTT.

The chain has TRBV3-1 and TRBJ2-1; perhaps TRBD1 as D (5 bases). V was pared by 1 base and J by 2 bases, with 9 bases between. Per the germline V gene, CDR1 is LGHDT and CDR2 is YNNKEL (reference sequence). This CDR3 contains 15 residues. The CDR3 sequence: CASSQGVRAYNEQFF. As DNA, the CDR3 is TGTGCCAGCAGCCAAGGGGTCAGGGCCTACAATGAGCAGTTCTTC.